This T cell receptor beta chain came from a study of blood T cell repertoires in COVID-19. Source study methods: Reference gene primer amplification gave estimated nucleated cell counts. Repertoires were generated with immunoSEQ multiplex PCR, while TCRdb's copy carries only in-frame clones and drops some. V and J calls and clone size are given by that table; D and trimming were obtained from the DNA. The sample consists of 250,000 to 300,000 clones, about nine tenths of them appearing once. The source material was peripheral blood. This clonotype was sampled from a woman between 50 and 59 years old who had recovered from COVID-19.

The CDR3 nucleotides read TGTGCCACCAGCAGGACAGGGCCCCACTCCGGTTCACCCCTCCACTTT. Protein: CATSRTGPHSGSPLHF. V and J are TRBV15 and TRBJ1-6, with TRBD1 matching over 7 bases. Germline V gives CDR1 LNHNV, CDR2 YYDKDF (reference sequence). The V gene end was trimmed by 3 bases and the J gene end by 9 bases; junction bases not matched to a gene: 11. CDR3 length: 16 amino acids. Looking up the rest from reference TRBV15 and TRBJ1-6 gives the full variable domain: DAMVIQNPRYQVTQFGKPVTLSCSQTLNHNVMYWYQQKSSQAPKLLFHYYDKDFNNEADTPDNFQSRRPNTSFCFLDIRSPGLGDTAMYLCATSRTGPHSGSPLHFGNGTRLTVT.